This T cell receptor beta chain was profiled in a study of T cells after yellow fever vaccination. From the 5' RACE reads, TCRdb called clonotypes with MiXCR, one entry per CDR3 protein. The sample lists hundreds of thousands of distinct CDR3 sequences, around 12% occurring once. The CDR3 is made up of 15 amino acids. CDR1 and CDR2 from the germline V gene are DFQATT and SNEGSKA (reference sequence). The V end was cut by 0 bases, the J end by 4 bases, with 13 bases between. The V gene is TRBV20-1, the J gene TRBJ1-5, with TRBD1 as a possible D gene (5 bases). The source is a man younger than 45 who received the YFV17D yellow fever vaccine. This specimen consisted of PBMCs, obtained on the day of the yellow fever booster vaccination. The CDR3 coding sequence is TGCAGTGCTAGAGATTGGCAGGGCAGGAATCAGCCCCAGCATTTT. It specifies CSARDWQGRNQPQHF.